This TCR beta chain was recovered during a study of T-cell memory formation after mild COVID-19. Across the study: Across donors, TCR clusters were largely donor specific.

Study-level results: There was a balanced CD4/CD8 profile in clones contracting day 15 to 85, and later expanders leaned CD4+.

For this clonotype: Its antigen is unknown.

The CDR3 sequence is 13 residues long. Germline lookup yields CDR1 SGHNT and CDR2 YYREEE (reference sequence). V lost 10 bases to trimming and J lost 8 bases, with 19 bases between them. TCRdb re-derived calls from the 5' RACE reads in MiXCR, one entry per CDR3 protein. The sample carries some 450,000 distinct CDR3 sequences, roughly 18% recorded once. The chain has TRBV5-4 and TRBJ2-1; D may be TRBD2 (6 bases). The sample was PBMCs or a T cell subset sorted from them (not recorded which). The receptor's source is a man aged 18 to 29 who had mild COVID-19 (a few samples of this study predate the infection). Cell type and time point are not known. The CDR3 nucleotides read TGTGCCGGGGGGATATTGGGGGTCGATGAGCAGTTCTTC. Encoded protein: CAGGILGVDEQFF.